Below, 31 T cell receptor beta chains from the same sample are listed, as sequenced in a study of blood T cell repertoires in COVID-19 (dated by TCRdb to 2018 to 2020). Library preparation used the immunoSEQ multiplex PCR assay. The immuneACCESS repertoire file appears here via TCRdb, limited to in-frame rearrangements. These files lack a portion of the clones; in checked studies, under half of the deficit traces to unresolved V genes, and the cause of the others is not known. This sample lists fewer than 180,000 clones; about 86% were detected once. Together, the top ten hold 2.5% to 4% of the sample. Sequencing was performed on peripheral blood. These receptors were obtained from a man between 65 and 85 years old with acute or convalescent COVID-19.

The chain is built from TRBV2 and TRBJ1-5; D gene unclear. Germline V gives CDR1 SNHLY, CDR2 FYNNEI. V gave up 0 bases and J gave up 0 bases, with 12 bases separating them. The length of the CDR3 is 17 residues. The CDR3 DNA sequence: TGTGCCAGCAGTGAAGCGCCCCGGAGGAATAGCAATCAGCCCCAGCATTTT. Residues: CASSEAPRRNSNQPQHF. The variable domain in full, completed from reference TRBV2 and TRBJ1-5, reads EPEVTQTPSHQVTQMGQEVILRCVPISNHLYFYWYRQILGQKVEFLVSFYNNEISEKSEIFDDQFSVERPDGSNFTLKIRSTKLEDSAMYFCASSEAPRRNSNQPQHFGDGTRLSIL.

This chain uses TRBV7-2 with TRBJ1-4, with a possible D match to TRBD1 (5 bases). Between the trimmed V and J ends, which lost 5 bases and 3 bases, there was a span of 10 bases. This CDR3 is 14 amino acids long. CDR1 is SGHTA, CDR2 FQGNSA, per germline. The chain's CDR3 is CASSAGGSNEKLFF. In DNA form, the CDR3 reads TGTGCCAGCAGCGCCGGGGGTTCTAATGAAAAACTGTTTTTT.

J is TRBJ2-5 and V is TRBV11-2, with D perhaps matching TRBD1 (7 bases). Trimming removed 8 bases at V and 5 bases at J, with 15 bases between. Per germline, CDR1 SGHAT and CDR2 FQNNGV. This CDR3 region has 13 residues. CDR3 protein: CASLQGGGETQYF. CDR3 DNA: TGTGCCAGCCTCCAGGGGGGCGGCGAGACCCAGTACTTC.

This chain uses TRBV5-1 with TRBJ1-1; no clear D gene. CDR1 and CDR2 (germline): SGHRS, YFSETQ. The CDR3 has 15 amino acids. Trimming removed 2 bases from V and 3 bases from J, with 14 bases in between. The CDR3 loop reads CASSLTAGWDTEAFF. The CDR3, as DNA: TGCGCCAGCAGCTTAACCGCGGGGTGGGACACTGAAGCTTTCTTT.

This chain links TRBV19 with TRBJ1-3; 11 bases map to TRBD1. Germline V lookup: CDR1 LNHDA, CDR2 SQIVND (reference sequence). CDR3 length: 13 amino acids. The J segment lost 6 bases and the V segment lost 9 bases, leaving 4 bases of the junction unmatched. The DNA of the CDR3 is TGTGCCAGCTCGGGACAGGGGGTAAACACCATATATTTT. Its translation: CASSGQGVNTIYF.

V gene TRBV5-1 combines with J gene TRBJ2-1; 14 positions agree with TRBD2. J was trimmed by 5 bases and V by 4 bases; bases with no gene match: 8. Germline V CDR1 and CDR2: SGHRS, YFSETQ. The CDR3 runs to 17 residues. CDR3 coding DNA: TGCGCCAGCAGCACAGGGACTAGCGGGAGCTTAAACAATGAGCAGTTCTTC. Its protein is CASSTGTSGSLNNEQFF.

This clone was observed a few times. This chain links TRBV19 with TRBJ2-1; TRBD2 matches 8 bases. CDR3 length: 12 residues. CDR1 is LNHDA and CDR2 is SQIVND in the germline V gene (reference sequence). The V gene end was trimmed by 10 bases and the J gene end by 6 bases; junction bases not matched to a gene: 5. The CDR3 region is CATGLVSNEQFF. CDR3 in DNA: TGTGCCACGGGACTAGTTAGCAATGAGCAGTTCTTC.

The DNA of the CDR3 is TGTGCCAGCAGTCATCGGCGGGAGGGGCGTCACGAGCAGTACTTC. This encodes CASSHRREGRHEQYF. The rearrangement joins TRBV27 to TRBJ2-7; TRBD2 agrees at 9 bases. Trimming took 5 bases from V and 5 from J; bases not matched to a gene: 10. The CDR3 contains 15 residues. The germline V gene has CDR1 MNHEY and CDR2 SMNVEV (reference sequence).

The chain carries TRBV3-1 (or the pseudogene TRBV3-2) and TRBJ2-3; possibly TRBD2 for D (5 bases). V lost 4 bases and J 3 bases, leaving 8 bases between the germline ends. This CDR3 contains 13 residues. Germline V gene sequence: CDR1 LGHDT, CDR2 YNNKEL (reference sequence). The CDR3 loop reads CASSPGSTDTQYF. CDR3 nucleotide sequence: TGTGCCAGCAGCCCGGGATCTACAGATACGCAGTATTTT.

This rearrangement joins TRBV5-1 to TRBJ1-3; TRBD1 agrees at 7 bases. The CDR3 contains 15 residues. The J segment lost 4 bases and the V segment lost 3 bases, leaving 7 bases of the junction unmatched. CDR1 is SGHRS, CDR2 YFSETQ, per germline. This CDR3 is CASSWDSTTGNTIYF. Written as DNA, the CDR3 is TGCGCCAGCAGCTGGGACAGCACAACCGGAAACACCATATATTTT.

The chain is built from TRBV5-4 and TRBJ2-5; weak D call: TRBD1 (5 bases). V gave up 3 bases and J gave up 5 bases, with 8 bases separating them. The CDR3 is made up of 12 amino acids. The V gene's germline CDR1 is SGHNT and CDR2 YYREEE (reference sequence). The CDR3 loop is CASSWGAETQYF. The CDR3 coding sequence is TGTGCCAGCAGCTGGGGCGCGGAGACCCAGTACTTC.

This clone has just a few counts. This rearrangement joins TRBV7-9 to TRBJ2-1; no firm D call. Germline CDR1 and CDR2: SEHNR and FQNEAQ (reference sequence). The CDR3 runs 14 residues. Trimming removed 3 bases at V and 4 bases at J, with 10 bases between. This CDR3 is CASSFDRTYNEQFF. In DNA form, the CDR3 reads TGTGCCAGCAGCTTCGATAGAACTTACAATGAGCAGTTCTTC. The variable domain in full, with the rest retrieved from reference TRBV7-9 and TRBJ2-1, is DTGVSQNPRHKITKRGQNVTFRCDPISEHNRLYWYRQTLGQGPEFLTYFQNEAQLEKSRLLSDRFSAERPKGSFSTLEIQRTEQGDSAMYLCASSFDRTYNEQFFGPGTRLTVL.

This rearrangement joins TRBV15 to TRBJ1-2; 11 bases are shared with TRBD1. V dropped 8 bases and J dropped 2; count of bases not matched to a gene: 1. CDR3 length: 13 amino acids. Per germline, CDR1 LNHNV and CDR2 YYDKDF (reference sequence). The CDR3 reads CATGDRGNYGYTF. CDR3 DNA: TGTGCCACCGGGGACAGGGGGAACTATGGCTACACCTTC. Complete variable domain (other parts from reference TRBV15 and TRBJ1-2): DAMVIQNPRYQVTQFGKPVTLSCSQTLNHNVMYWYQQKSSQAPKLLFHYYDKDFNNEADTPDNFQSRRPNTSFCFLDIRSPGLGDTAMYLCATGDRGNYGYTFGSGTRLTVV.

The CDR3 DNA reads as TGTGCCAGTAGTCGAGTAGCGGGAGTCTACAATGAGCAGTTCTTC. Its translation: CASSRVAGVYNEQFF. The chain couples TRBV19 to TRBJ2-1, with TRBD2 identical over 9 bases. The V gene's germline CDR1 is LNHDA and CDR2 SQIVND (reference sequence). Trimming took 5 bases from V and 3 from J; bases not matched to a gene: 5. This CDR3 spans 15 amino acids. Using reference TRBV19 and TRBJ2-1 for the parts outside the CDR3, the full variable domain is DGGITQSPKYLFRKEGQNVTLSCEQNLNHDAMYWYRQDPGQGLRLIYYSQIVNDFQKGDIAEGYSVSREKKESFPLTVTSAQKNPTAFYLCASSRVAGVYNEQFFGPGTRLTVL.

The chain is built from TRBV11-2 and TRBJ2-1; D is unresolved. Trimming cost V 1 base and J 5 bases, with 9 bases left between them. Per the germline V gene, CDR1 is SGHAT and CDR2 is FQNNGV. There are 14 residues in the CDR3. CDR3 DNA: TGTGCCAGCAGCTTAGCCCAGTTTAACAATGAGCAGTTCTTC. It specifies CASSLAQFNNEQFF.

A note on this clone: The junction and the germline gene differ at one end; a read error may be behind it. CDR3 amino acids: CASRLDRSGKNIQYF. In nucleotides, the CDR3 is TGTGCCAGCAGGTTGGACAGGTCAGGCAAAAACATTCAGTACTTC. V is TRBV5-6 and J is TRBJ2-4, with TRBD1 matching over 7 bases. The germline CDR1 and CDR2 sequences are SGHDT and YYEEEE. The length of the CDR3 is 15 residues.

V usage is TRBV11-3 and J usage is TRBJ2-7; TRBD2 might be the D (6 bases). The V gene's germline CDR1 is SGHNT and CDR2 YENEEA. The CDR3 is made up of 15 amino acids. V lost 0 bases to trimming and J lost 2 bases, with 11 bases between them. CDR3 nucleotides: TGTGCCAGCAGCTTAGACGGTAGCGGTGCCTACGAGCAGTACTTC. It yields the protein CASSLDGSGAYEQYF.

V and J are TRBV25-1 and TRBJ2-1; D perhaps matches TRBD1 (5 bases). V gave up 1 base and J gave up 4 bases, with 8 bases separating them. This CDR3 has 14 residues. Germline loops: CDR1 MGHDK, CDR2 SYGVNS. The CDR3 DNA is TGTGCCAGCAGTGAATCAGGGATTTACAATGAGCAGTTCTTC. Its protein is CASSESGIYNEQFF.

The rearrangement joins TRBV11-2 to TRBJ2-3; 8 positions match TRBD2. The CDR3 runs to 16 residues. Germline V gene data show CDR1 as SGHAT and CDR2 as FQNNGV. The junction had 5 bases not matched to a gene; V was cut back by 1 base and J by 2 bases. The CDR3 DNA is TGTGCCAGCAGCTTAGGGCGGCGGGAGGACACAGATACGCAGTATTTT. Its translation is CASSLGRREDTDTQYF. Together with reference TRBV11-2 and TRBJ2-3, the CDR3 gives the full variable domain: EAGVAQSPRYKIIEKRQSVAFWCNPISGHATLYWYQQILGQGPKLLIQFQNNGVVDDSQLPKDRFSAERLKGVDSTLKIQPAKLEDSAVYLCASSLGRREDTDTQYFGPGTRLTVL.

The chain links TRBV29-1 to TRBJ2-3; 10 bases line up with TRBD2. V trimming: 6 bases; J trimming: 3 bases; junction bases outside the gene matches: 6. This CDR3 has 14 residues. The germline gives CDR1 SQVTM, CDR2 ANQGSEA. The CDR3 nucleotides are TGCAGCGTCGTACCGGGACTAGCGACAGATACGCAGTATTTT. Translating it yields CSVVPGLATDTQYF.

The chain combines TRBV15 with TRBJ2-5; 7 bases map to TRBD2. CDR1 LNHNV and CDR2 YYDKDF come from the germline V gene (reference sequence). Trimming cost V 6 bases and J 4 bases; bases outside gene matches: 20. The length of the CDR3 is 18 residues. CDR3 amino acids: CATRNSAGEVITRETQYF. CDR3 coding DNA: TGTGCCACCAGAAATTCGGCGGGAGAAGTTATAACGCGAGAGACCCAGTACTTC. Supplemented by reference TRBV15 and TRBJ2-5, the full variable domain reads DAMVIQNPRYQVTQFGKPVTLSCSQTLNHNVMYWYQQKSSQAPKLLFHYYDKDFNNEADTPDNFQSRRPNTSFCFLDIRSPGLGDTAMYLCATRNSAGEVITRETQYFGPGTRLLVL.

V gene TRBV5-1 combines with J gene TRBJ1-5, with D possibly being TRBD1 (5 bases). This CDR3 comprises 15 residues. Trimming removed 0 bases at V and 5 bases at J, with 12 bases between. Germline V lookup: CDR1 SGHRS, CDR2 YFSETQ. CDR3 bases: TGCGCCAGCAGCTTGGATGGGGCCCTCCATCAGCCCCAGCATTTT. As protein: CASSLDGALHQPQHF.

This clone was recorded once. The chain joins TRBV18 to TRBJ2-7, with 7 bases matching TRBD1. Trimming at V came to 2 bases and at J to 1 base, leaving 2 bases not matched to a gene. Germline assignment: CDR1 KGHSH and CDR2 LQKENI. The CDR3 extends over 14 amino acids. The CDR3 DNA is TGTGCCAGCTCACCAGACAGGGATTCCTACGAGCAGTACTTC. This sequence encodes CASSPDRDSYEQYF. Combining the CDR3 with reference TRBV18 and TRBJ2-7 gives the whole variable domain NAGVMQNPRHLVRRRGQEARLRCSPMKGHSHVYWYRQLPEEGLKFMVYLQKENIIDESGMPKERFSAEFPKEGPSILRIQQVVRGDSAAYFCASSPDRDSYEQYFGPGTRLTVT.

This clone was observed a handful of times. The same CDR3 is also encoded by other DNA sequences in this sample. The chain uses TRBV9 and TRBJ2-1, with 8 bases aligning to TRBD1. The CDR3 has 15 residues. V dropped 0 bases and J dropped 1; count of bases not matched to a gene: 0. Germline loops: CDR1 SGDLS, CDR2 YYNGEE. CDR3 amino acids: CASSVGQGSYNEQFF. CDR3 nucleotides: TGTGCCAGCAGCGTAGGACAGGGGTCCTACAATGAGCAGTTCTTC.

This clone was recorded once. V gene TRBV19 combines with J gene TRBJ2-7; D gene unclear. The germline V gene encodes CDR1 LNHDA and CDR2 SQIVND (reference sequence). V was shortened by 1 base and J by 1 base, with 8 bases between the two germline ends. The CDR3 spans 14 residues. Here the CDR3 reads CASSIGSDSYEQYF. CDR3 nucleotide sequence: TGTGCCAGTAGTATAGGTTCAGATTCCTACGAGCAGTACTTC.

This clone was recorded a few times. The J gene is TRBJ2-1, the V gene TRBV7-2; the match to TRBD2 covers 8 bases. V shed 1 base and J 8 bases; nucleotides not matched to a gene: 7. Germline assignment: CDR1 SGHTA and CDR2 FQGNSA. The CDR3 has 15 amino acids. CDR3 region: CASSLEGTSSHEQFF. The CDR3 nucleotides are TGTGCCAGCAGCTTAGAAGGGACTAGTTCTCATGAGCAGTTCTTC.

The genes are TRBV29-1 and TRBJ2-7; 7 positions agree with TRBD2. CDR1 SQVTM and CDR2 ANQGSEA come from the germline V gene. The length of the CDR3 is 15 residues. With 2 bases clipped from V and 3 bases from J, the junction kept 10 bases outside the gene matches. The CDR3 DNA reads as TGCAGCGTTGAATATTGGGTCGCGGGGGACTACGAGCAGTACTTC. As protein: CSVEYWVAGDYEQYF.

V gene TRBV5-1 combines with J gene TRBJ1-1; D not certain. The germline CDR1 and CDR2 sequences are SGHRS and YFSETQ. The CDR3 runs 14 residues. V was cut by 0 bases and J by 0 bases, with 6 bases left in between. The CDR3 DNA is TGCGCCAGCAGCTTGGGGCGGTTGAACACTGAAGCTTTCTTT. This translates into CASSLGRLNTEAFF.

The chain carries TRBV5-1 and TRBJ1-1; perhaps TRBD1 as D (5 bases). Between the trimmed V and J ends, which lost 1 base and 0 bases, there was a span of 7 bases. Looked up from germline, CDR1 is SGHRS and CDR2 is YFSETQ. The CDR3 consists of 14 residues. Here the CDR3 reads CASSLLRVNTEAFF. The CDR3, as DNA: TGCGCCAGCAGCTTGCTCAGGGTGAACACTGAAGCTTTCTTT. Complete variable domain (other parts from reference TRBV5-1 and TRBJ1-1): KAGVTQTPRYLIKTRGQQVTLSCSPISGHRSVSWYQQTPGQGLQFLFEYFSETQRNKGNFPGRFSGRQFSNSRSEMNVSTLELGDSALYLCASSLLRVNTEAFFGQGTRLTVV.

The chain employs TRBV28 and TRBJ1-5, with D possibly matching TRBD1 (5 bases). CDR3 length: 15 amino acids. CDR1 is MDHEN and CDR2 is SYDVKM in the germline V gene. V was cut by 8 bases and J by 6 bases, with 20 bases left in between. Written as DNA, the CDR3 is TGTGCCAGCGGTCAGGGCCCAAATCGACGTCAGCCCCAGCATTTT. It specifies CASGQGPNRRQPQHF.

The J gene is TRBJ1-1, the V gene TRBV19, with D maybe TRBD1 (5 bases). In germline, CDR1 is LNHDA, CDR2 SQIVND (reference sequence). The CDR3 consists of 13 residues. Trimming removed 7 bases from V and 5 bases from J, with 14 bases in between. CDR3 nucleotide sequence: TGTGCCAGTACGTTCGGCCCAGGGACTGAAGCTTTCTTT. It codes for CASTFGPGTEAFF.